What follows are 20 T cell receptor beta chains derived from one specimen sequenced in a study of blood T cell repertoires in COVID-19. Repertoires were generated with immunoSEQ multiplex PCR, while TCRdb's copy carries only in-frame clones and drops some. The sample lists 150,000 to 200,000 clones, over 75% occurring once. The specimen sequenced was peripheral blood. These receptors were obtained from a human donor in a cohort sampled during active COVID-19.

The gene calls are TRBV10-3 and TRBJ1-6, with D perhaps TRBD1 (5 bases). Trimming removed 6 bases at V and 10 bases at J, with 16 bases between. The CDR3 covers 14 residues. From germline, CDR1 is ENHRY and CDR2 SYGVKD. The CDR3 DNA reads TGTGCCATCAGGGGAGGCAGGGAAGGGTCACCCCTCCACTTT. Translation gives CAIRGGREGSPLHF.

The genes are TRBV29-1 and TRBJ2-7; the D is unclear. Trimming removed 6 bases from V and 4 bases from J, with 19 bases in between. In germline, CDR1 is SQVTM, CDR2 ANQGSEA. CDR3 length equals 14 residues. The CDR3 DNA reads TGCAGCGTATGCCCTCCAGGCAACTTTTACGAGCAGTACTTC. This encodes CSVCPPGNFYEQYF.

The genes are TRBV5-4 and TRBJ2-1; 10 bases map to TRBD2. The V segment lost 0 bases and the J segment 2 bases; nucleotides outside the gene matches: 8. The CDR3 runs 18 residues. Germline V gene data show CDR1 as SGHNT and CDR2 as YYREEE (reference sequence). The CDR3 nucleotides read TGTGCCAGCAGCTTGGGGAGCGGGGGGGCCAGGGCCTACAATGAGCAGTTCTTC. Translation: CASSLGSGGARAYNEQFF.

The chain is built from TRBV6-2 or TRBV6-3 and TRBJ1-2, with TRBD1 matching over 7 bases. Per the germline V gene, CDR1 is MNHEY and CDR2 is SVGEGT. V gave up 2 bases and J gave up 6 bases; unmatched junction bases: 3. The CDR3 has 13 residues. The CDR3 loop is CASSYEDRNGYTF. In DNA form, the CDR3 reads TGTGCCAGCAGTTACGAGGACAGGAATGGCTACACCTTC.

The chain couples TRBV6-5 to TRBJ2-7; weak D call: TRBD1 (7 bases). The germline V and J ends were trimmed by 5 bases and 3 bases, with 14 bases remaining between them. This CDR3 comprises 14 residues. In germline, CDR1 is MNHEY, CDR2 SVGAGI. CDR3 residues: CASSSRGRNYEQYF. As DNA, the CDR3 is TGTGCCAGCAGTAGCAGGGGGAGGAACTACGAGCAGTACTTC.

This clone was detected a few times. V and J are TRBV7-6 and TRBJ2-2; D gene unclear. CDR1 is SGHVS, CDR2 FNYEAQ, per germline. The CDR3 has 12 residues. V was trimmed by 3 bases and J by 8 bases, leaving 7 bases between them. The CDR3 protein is CASSFFGGELFF. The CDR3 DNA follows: TGTGCCAGCAGCTTCTTCGGGGGGGAGCTGTTTTTT.

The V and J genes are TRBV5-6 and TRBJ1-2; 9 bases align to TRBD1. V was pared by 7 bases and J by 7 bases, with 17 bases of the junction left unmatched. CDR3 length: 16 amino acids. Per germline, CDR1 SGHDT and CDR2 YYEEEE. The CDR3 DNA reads TGTGCCAGCTTCACCAGCGGGACAGGGTACCGATCTGGCTACACCTTC. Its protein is CASFTSGTGYRSGYTF.

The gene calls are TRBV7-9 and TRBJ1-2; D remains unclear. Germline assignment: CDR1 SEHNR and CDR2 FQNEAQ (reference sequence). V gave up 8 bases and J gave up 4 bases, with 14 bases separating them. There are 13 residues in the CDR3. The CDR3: CASGQKRVYGYTF. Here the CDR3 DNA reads TGTGCCAGCGGCCAAAAACGGGTCTATGGCTACACCTTC.

The CDR3 spells CASSLALAPQETQYF. The DNA of the CDR3 is TGCGCCAGCAGCTTGGCCTTGGCACCACAAGAGACCCAGTACTTC. The chain links TRBV5-1 to TRBJ2-5; no clear D. The CDR3 runs to 15 residues. V lost 0 bases to trimming and J lost 2 bases, with 11 bases between them. Germline CDR1 is SGHRS and CDR2 is YFSETQ.

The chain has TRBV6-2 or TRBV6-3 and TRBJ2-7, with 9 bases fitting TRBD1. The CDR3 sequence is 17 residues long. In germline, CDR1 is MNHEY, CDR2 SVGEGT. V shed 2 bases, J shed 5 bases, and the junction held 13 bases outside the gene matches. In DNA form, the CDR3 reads TGTGCCAGCAGTTACCCCACCGGGACAGGGTTTACCGACGAGCAGTACTTC. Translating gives CASSYPTGTGFTDEQYF.

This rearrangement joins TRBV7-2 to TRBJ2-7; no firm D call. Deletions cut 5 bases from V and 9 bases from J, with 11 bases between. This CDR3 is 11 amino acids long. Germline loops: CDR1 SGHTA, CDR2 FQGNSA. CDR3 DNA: TGTGCCAGCAGCCGAAGAGGCCGGCAGTACTTC. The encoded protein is CASSRRGRQYF.

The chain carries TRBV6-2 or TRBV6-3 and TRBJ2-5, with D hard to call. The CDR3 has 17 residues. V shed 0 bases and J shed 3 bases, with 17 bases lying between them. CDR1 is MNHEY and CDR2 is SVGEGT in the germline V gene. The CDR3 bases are TGTGCCAGCAGTTACTCGCGGATAGCCGGAGTGGAAGAGACCCAGTACTTC. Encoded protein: CASSYSRIAGVEETQYF.

CDR3 nucleotide sequence: TGTGCCAGTAGTATAGCACAGGTTAGCGGCCATGAGCAGTTCTTC. The encoded protein is CASSIAQVSGHEQFF. The chain recombines TRBV19 with TRBJ2-1; D might be TRBD2 (6 bases). The germline V gene encodes CDR1 LNHDA and CDR2 SQIVND (reference sequence). Trimming removed 1 base at V and 8 bases at J, with 15 bases between. CDR3 size: 15 residues.

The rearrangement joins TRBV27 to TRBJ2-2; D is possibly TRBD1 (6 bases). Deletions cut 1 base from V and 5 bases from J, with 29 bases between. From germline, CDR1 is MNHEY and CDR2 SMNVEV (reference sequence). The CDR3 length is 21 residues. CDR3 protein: CASSLFIGGQYGTSPTGELFF. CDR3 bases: TGTGCCAGCAGTTTATTCATCGGTGGACAGTATGGGACGTCACCGACCGGGGAGCTGTTTTTT.

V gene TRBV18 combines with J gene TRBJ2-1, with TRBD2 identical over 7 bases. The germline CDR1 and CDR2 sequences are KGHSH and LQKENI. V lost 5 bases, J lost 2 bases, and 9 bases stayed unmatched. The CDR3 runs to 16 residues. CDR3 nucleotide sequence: TGTGCCAGCTCAGGGAACCTCGGGAGGCCCTACAATGAGCAGTTCTTC. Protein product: CASSGNLGRPYNEQFF. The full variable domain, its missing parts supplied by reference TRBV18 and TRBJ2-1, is NAGVMQNPRHLVRRRGQEARLRCSPMKGHSHVYWYRQLPEEGLKFMVYLQKENIIDESGMPKERFSAEFPKEGPSILRIQQVVRGDSAAYFCASSGNLGRPYNEQFFGPGTRLTVL.

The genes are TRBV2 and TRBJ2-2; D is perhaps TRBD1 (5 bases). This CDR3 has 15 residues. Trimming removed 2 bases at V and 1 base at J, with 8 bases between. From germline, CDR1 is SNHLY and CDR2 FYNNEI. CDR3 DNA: TGTGCCAGCAGTGAATGGACACAGAACACCGGGGAGCTGTTTTTT. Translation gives CASSEWTQNTGELFF.

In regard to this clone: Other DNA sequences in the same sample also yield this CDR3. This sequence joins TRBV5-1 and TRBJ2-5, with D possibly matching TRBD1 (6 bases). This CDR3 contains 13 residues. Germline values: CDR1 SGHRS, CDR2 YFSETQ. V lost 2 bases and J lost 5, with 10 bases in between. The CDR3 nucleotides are TGCGCCAGCAGCTTACAGGGATTGGAGACCCAGTACTTC. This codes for CASSLQGLETQYF.

CDR3 amino acids: CASSSPQRGTDTQYF. DNA of the CDR3: TGTGCCAGCAGTTCCCCCCAGCGGGGCACAGATACGCAGTATTTT. This chain uses TRBV6-2 or TRBV6-3 with TRBJ2-3; D is possibly TRBD2 (6 bases). The V end lost 4 bases, the J end lost 1 base, and 12 bases lay between the germline ends. This CDR3 is 15 amino acids long. Germline V gene lookup returns CDR1 MNHEY and CDR2 SVGEGT.

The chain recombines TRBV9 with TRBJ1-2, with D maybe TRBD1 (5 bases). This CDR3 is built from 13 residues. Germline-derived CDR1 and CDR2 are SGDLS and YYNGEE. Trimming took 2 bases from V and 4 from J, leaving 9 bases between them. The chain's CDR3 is CASSVGGSYGYTF. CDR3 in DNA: TGTGCCAGCAGCGTCGGGGGATCCTATGGCTACACCTTC.

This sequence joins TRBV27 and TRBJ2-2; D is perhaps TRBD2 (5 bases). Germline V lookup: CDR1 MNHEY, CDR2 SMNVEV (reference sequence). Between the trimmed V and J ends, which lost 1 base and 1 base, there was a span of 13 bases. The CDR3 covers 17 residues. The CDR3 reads CASSLWENTRNTGELFF. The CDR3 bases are TGTGCCAGCAGTTTATGGGAAAATACTAGGAACACCGGGGAGCTGTTTTTT.